These 7 T cell receptor beta chains came from one sample sequenced in a study of blood T cells in healthy people across ages. Then a second PCR, running about 7 to 11 cycles, was carried out with a sample-barcoded 5' primer and a J-beta primer mix. A single record per CDR3 protein comes from TCRdb applying MiXCR to the 5' RACE reads. The sample carries under 800,000 distinct CDR3 sequences, 43% recorded once. The specimen sequenced was blood. Receptors originate from a woman in her sixties in good health.

This clonotype appeared a few times. One junction end does not reproduce the germline sequence, and a read error may be involved. J is TRBJ1-2 and V is TRBV20-1; D ambiguous. Germline CDR1 DFQATT, CDR2 SNEGSKA (reference sequence). This CDR3 contains 12 residues. The chain's CDR3 is CSARRGNYGFTF. The DNA of the CDR3 is TGCAGTGCTAGACGGGGTAACTATGGCTTCACCTTC.

The rearrangement uses TRBV30 and TRBJ1-5; the D gene is possibly TRBD1 (5 bases). Trimming took 0 bases from V and 6 from J, leaving 9 bases between them. The CDR3 contains 13 residues. Germline CDR1 reads GTSNPN; CDR2 reads SVGIG (reference sequence). The CDR3 DNA is TGTGCCTGGAGTGTAACGGGGCCTCAGCCCCAGCATTTT. The encoded protein is CAWSVTGPQPQHF.

The J gene is TRBJ1-1, the V gene TRBV29-1; D is ambiguous. CDR3 length: 13 amino acids. Germline CDR1 is SQVTM and CDR2 is ANQGSEA. Trimming cost V 4 bases and J 5 bases, with 14 bases left between them. Here the CDR3 reads CSVVQVRPTEAFF. CDR3 in DNA: TGCAGCGTTGTTCAAGTGCGACCTACTGAAGCTTTCTTT.

This chain joins TRBV20-1 and TRBJ2-1; D possibly matches TRBD1 or TRBD2 (5 bases each). The length of the CDR3 is 14 residues. Germline values: CDR1 DFQATT, CDR2 SNEGSKA (reference sequence). The germline V and J ends were trimmed by 0 bases and 8 bases, with 14 bases remaining between them. This CDR3 is CSARDSRDVHEQFF. CDR3 DNA sequence: TGCAGTGCTAGAGATTCCCGGGACGTCCATGAGCAGTTCTTC.

This clonotype was recorded at least ten times. This rearrangement joins TRBV6-2 or TRBV6-3 to TRBJ2-1; D might be TRBD1 (7 bases). The CDR3 totals 14 residues. V shed 5 bases and J shed 6 bases, with 14 bases lying between them. CDR1 is MNHEY and CDR2 is SVGEGT in the germline V gene. CDR3 DNA sequence: TGTGCCAGCAGTGCATCAGGGGGGCCCAATGAGCAGTTCTTC. Translated, it gives CASSASGGPNEQFF.

This clonotype was observed at least ten times. The chain employs TRBV4-3 and TRBJ1-4, with D uncertain. Germline loops: CDR1 LGHNA, CDR2 YSLEER. V lost 2 bases and J 6 bases, leaving 13 bases between the germline ends. The CDR3 has 15 residues. In DNA form, the CDR3 reads TGCGCCAGCAGCCAAAAAAGCGCCCGGGATGAAAAACTGTTTTTT. Residues: CASSQKSARDEKLFF.

A few counts support this clonotype. The J gene is TRBJ1-6, the V gene TRBV20-1, with D perhaps TRBD1 (5 bases). CDR1 is DFQATT and CDR2 is SNEGSKA in the germline V gene (reference sequence). The ends were cut back, 5 bases at V and 0 bases at J, with 8 bases in the middle. This CDR3 has 14 residues. The CDR3 DNA reads as TGCAGTGCTCGGGACTACTCCTATAATTCACCCCTCCACTTT. Residues: CSARDYSYNSPLHF.